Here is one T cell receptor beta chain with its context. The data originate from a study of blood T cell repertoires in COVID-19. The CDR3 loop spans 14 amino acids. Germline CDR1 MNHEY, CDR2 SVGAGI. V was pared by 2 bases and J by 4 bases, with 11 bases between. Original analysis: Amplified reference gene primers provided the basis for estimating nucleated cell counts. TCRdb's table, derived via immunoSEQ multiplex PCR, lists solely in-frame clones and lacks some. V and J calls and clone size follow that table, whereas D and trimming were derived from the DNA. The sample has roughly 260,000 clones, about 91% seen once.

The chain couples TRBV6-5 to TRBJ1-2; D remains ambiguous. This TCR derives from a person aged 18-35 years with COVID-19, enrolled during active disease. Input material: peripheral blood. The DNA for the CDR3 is TGTGCCAGCAGTTACGGGTCAGGCGTCTATGGCTACACCTTC. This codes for CASSYGSGVYGYTF.